The rows below give T cell receptor beta chains drawn from one sample of a study of blood T cell repertoires in COVID-19. TCRdb's table, derived via immunoSEQ multiplex PCR, lists solely in-frame clones and lacks some. The table shows under 250,000 clones, with over 60% occurring only once. The sequencing sample was made of peripheral blood. These receptors originate from a woman between 65 and 79 years old with acute or convalescent COVID-19. The CDR3 runs from the conserved cysteine through the conserved F or W. A D gene is named only where the DNA matches it firmly. A clone size is listed for some rows: how often the clone was seen (once, few, many), or a class if it is expanded.

abundance	v_gene	j_gene	d_gene	CDR3aa	CDR3nt
-	TRBV6-5	TRBJ1-5	-	CASLGVRGSNQPQHF	TGTGCCAGCTTGGGGGTTCGGGGGAGCAATCAGCCCCAGCATTTT
-	TRBV5-6	TRBJ2-3	TRBD2	CASSLGLAGGRGRVDTQYF	TGTGCCAGCAGCTTGGGACTAGCGGGGGGGCGCGGCCGAGTAGATACGCAGTATTTT
once	TRBV4-2	TRBJ1-5	-	CASSQDVGGSRNQPQHF	TGTGCCAGCAGCCAAGATGTGGGGGGAAGTCGCAATCAGCCCCAGCATTTT
-	TRBV3-1/TRBV3-2	TRBJ1-2	-	CASSQGAAGHGYTF	TGTGCCAGCAGCCAAGGGGCGGCAGGGCATGGCTACACCTTC
once	TRBV11-2	TRBJ1-1	TRBD1	CASSSQGGTEAFF	TGTGCCAGCAGCTCACAGGGGGGCACTGAAGCTTTCTTT
-	TRBV10-2	TRBJ2-7	TRBD2	CASSEMWGGESYEQYF	TGCGCCAGCAGTGAGATGTGGGGGGGAGAATCCTACGAGCAGTACTTC
few	TRBV2	TRBJ2-3	-	CASSGRGSSGDTQYF	TGTGCCAGCAGTGGGCGAGGGTCCTCCGGAGATACGCAGTATTTT
-	TRBV7-9	TRBJ2-1	TRBD2	CASSLAGLALNEQFF	TGTGCCAGCAGCTTAGCGGGACTAGCCCTCAATGAGCAGTTCTTC
-	TRBV24-1	TRBJ2-6	TRBD2	CATSDRGGAGANVLTF	TGTGCCACCAGTGATCGGGGGGGAGCTGGGGCCAACGTCCTGACTTTC
-	TRBV6-6	TRBJ1-2	-	CASSPDLGAGYGYTF	TGTGCCAGCAGTCCGGACTTGGGGGCCGGCTATGGCTACACCTTC
-	TRBV2	TRBJ2-7	TRBD1	CASSAGTAIGTYEQYF	TGTGCCAGCAGTGCCGGGACAGCCATCGGCACCTACGAGCAGTACTTC
-	TRBV11-2	TRBJ2-1	-	CASSHPSFNEQFF	TGTGCCAGCAGCCACCCTAGCTTCAATGAGCAGTTCTTC
-	TRBV30	TRBJ2-3	-	CAWSVGGALDTQYF	TGTGCCTGGAGTGTAGGGGGGGCCCTAGATACGCAGTATTTT
-	TRBV27	TRBJ2-3	-	CASSLRGTDTQYF	TGTGCCAGCAGTTTAAGGGGAACAGATACGCAGTATTTT
-	TRBV6-1	TRBJ1-2	-	CASSEAVRDYGYTF	TGTGCCAGCAGTGAAGCGGTGCGGGACTATGGCTACACCTTC
-	TRBV12-3/TRBV12-4	TRBJ2-3	-	CASSPLGLDTQYF	TGTGCCAGCAGCCCCCTCGGACTCGATACGCAGTATTTT
-	TRBV6-1	TRBJ2-2	-	CASSEQVKAGELFF	TGTGCCAGCAGTGAACAGGTTAAAGCCGGGGAGCTGTTTTTT
-	TRBV9	TRBJ1-1	-	CASSVGHQNTEAFF	TGTGCCAGCAGCGTAGGGCACCAGAACACTGAAGCTTTCTTT
-	TRBV3-1/TRBV3-2	TRBJ1-6	-	CASSQDWSAPLHF	TGTGCCAGCAGCCAAGATTGGAGTGCACCCCTCCACTTT
-	TRBV5-4	TRBJ1-1	-	CASSLDSSTEAFF	TGTGCCAGCAGCTTGGACAGCTCCACTGAAGCTTTCTTT
-	TRBV2	TRBJ1-5	-	CASSRQSNQPQHF	TGTGCCAGCAGCAGACAGAGCAATCAGCCCCAGCATTTT
-	TRBV5-1	TRBJ1-6	TRBD1	CASSLSPQDRANSPLHF	TGCGCCAGCAGCTTAAGTCCCCAGGACAGGGCCAATTCACCCCTCCACTTT
-	TRBV3-1/TRBV3-2	TRBJ2-7	TRBD1	CASSHRERTGRFDEQYF	TGTGCCAGCAGCCACCGCGAGAGGACAGGGAGGTTTGACGAGCAGTACTTC
-	TRBV9	TRBJ2-7	TRBD2	CASSVGLAGAEQYF	TGTGCCAGCAGCGTGGGACTAGCGGGGGCCGAGCAGTACTTC
once	TRBV25-1	TRBJ1-6	TRBD1	CASSAGQGFFAPLHF	TGTGCCAGCAGTGCGGGACAGGGGTTTTTTGCACCCCTCCACTTT
-	TRBV28	TRBJ2-7	-	CASTGVPTYEQYF	TGTGCCAGCACAGGGGTCCCTACCTACGAGCAGTACTTC
-	TRBV3-1/TRBV3-2	TRBJ2-1	-	CASSPGTWANEQFF	TGTGCCAGCAGCCCGGGGACTTGGGCCAATGAGCAGTTCTTC
once	TRBV12-5	TRBJ2-5	-	CASATDRQETQYF	TGTGCTAGTGCCACCGACAGACAAGAGACCCAGTACTTC
-	TRBV11-2	TRBJ2-1	TRBD2	CASSLRGLAGGPSYNEQFF	TGTGCCAGCAGCTTGAGGGGACTAGCGGGGGGGCCGTCCTACAATGAGCAGTTCTTC
-	TRBV2	TRBJ2-4	TRBD2	CASSRRWSGGDIQYF	TGTGCCAGCAGCCGAAGGTGGTCGGGGGGGGACATTCAGTACTTC
-	TRBV7-8	TRBJ1-5	TRBD1	CASSAVTGGNYQPQHF	TGTGCCAGCAGCGCGGTGACAGGGGGCAATTATCAGCCCCAGCATTTT
-	TRBV6-1	TRBJ2-3	-	CASSEGGPSGNTQYF	TGTGCCAGCAGTGAAGGGGGTCCCTCGGGGAATACGCAGTATTTT
-	TRBV7-3	TRBJ2-2	-	CASSFGGGQNTGELFF	TGTGCCAGCAGCTTTGGCGGGGGCCAGAACACCGGGGAGCTGTTTTTT
-	TRBV2	TRBJ2-1	-	CASSVKGVSYNEQFF	TGTGCCAGCAGTGTTAAGGGGGTCTCCTACAATGAGCAGTTCTTC
-	TRBV4-2	TRBJ1-4	TRBD1	CASSLGQDLLTNEKLFF	TGTGCCAGCAGCCTGGGACAGGACCTACTAACTAATGAAAAACTGTTTTTT
-	TRBV4-3	TRBJ2-2	TRBD2	CASSATAALAGTGELFF	TGCGCCAGCAGCGCAACCGCGGCTCTAGCGGGGACCGGGGAGCTGTTTTTT
once	TRBV24-1	TRBJ2-1	TRBD2	CATSDPGGLTHEQFF	TGTGCCACCAGTGACCCGGGGGGGCTCACCCATGAGCAGTTCTTC
-	TRBV2	TRBJ1-3	-	CASRQGAAGNTIYF	TGTGCCAGCCGCCAAGGCGCGGCTGGAAACACCATATATTTT
-	TRBV7-9	TRBJ2-3	-	CASSLLGPPSTDTQYF	TGTGCCAGCAGCCTTCTAGGTCCTCCTAGCACAGATACGCAGTATTTT
-	TRBV4-2	TRBJ1-5	-	CASSQGGGTQPQHF	TGTGCCAGCAGCCAAGGGGGGGGGACCCAGCCCCAGCATTTT
few	TRBV4-3	TRBJ2-1	-	CASSLLTVSTANEQFF	TGCGCCAGCAGCCTTCTGACAGTTTCAACGGCAAATGAGCAGTTCTTC
-	TRBV6-2/TRBV6-3	TRBJ1-5	TRBD1	CASSDSTGINQPQHF	TGTGCCAGCAGCGACTCGACAGGGATAAATCAGCCCCAGCATTTT
-	TRBV9	TRBJ1-3	-	CASRRDISSGNTIYF	TGTGCCAGCAGAAGGGACATTAGCTCTGGAAACACCATATATTTT
-	TRBV7-3	TRBJ1-2	TRBD1	CASSPGQGTYGYTF	TGTGCCAGCAGCCCGGGACAGGGTACCTATGGCTACACCTTC
-	TRBV2	TRBJ2-5	-	CASSEGAGRRETQYF	TGTGCCAGCAGTGAGGGGGCAGGGCGCCGAGAGACCCAGTACTTC
-	TRBV5-1	TRBJ2-2	TRBD2	CASRPGGANTGELFF	TGCGCCAGCAGACCCGGGGGGGCCAACACCGGGGAGCTGTTTTTT
many	TRBV5-4	TRBJ2-5	TRBD1	CASSRQGAVETQYF	TGTGCCAGCAGTCGGCAGGGGGCAGTGGAGACCCAGTACTTC
-	TRBV27	TRBJ2-5	TRBD1	CASSSQGQGVQETQYF	TGTGCCAGCAGTTCGCAGGGACAGGGCGTACAAGAGACCCAGTACTTC
-	TRBV2	TRBJ2-7	TRBD1	CASSTTGTYEQYF	TGTGCCAGCAGTACGACAGGGACCTACGAGCAGTACTTC
-	TRBV27	TRBJ2-3	-	CASSLSAFTDTQYF	TGTGCCAGCAGTTTATCGGCCTTCACAGATACGCAGTATTTT
-	TRBV4-3	TRBJ2-4	-	CASSQDRQGISKNIQYF	TGCGCCAGCAGCCAAGACAGGCAGGGCATATCCAAAAACATTCAGTACTTC
-	TRBV7-6	TRBJ2-7	-	CASGQNSYEQYF	TGTGCCAGCGGACAGAACTCCTACGAGCAGTACTTC
few	TRBV27	TRBJ2-7	-	CASSLWGREQYF	TGTGCCAGCAGTCTATGGGGGAGGGAGCAGTACTTC